These 24 T cell receptor beta chains originate from one sample sequenced in a study of monozygotic twins with inflammatory bowel disease. TCRdb reprocessed the 5' RACE reads and stores each CDR3 protein as one record, lacking DNA. The sample includes 190,000 or so distinct CDR3 sequences. What was sequenced was blood. All receptors derive from a human donor with ulcerative colitis or Crohn's disease, or a healthy co-twin of an affected twin (not recorded which).

The rearrangement joins TRBV20-1 to TRBJ2-7; TCRdb outputs TRBD1, but without DNA this stays unchecked. Looked up from germline, CDR1 is DFQATT and CDR2 is SNEGSKA (reference sequence). The CDR3 loop spans 14 amino acids. The CDR3 protein is CSADRDAASYEQYF.

The chain uses TRBV27 and TRBJ1-2. The CDR3 spans 14 residues. CDR1 and CDR2 from the germline V gene are MNHEY and SMNVEV (reference sequence). CDR3 residues: CASSGGGANYGYTF.

This chain uses TRBV3-1 with TRBJ2-7. Germline V CDR1 and CDR2: LGHDT, YNNKEL (reference sequence). The CDR3 covers 14 residues. CDR3 residues: CASSPPVWPYEQYF.

This rearrangement joins TRBV12-3 or TRBV12-4 to TRBJ2-7; TCRdb names TRBD1, which stays unverified in the absence of DNA. The length of the CDR3 is 13 residues. This CDR3 is CASRLAGGNEQYF.

CDR3 sequence: CASSRGRETQYF. This rearrangement joins TRBV5-1 to TRBJ2-5; TCRdb proposes TRBD1, but this gene call is untestable without DNA. This CDR3 spans 12 amino acids. CDR1 is SGHRS, CDR2 YFSETQ, per germline.

The CDR3 loop reads CSISADSADTQYF. The chain uses TRBV20-1 and TRBJ2-3; TCRdb indicates TRBD2, and absent DNA this call remains unverified. This CDR3 comprises 13 residues. Germline V lookup: CDR1 DFQATT, CDR2 SNEGSKA (reference sequence).

The rearrangement uses TRBV5-1 and TRBJ1-2. The CDR3 is made up of 12 amino acids. Germline loops: CDR1 SGHRS, CDR2 YFSETQ. This CDR3 reads CASSFGELGYTF.

The chain recombines TRBV5-1 with TRBJ2-7; TCRdb's D call of TRBD2 is untestable without DNA. The germline V gene has CDR1 SGHRS and CDR2 YFSETQ. The CDR3 runs 15 residues. The CDR3 is CAIRRSSGVSYEQYF.

The chain joins TRBV20-1 to TRBJ2-5; the D call from TCRdb, TRBD2, cannot be confirmed without DNA. The CDR3 runs 14 residues. Germline-derived CDR1 and CDR2 are DFQATT and SNEGSKA (reference sequence). CDR3 protein: CSARDRLAEETQYF.

The chain recombines TRBV7-9 with TRBJ2-5. This CDR3 comprises 14 residues. Germline values: CDR1 SEHNR, CDR2 FQNEAQ (reference sequence). CDR3 sequence: CASSLVQTQETQYF.

This chain connects TRBV3-1 to TRBJ2-5. The CDR3 length is 13 residues. Germline V gene lookup returns CDR1 LGHDT and CDR2 YNNKEL (reference sequence). CDR3 protein: CASSPYGQETQYF.

The CDR3 region is CSAGGIGTNYGYTF. The chain employs TRBV20-1 and TRBJ1-2; without DNA, the TCRdb call of TRBD1 cannot be checked. CDR3 length: 14 residues. Germline assignment: CDR1 DFQATT and CDR2 SNEGSKA (reference sequence).

V is TRBV2 and J is TRBJ2-3; absent DNA, TCRdb's TRBD1 call cannot be checked. Germline CDR1 is SNHLY and CDR2 is FYNNEI. The CDR3 sequence is 15 residues long. CDR3 in amino acids: CASSEIDRSTDTQYF. Filled out from reference TRBV2 and TRBJ2-3, the complete variable domain reads EPEVTQTPSHQVTQMGQEVILRCVPISNHLYFYWYRQILGQKVEFLVSFYNNEISEKSEIFDDQFSVERPDGSNFTLKIRSTKLEDSAMYFCASSEIDRSTDTQYFGPGTRLTVL.

The chain has TRBV5-6 and TRBJ2-7. CDR1 is SGHDT and CDR2 is YYEEEE in the germline V gene. There are 14 residues in the CDR3. CDR3 amino acids: CASSLDTGIYEQYF.

The CDR3 sequence is CAASRELAGELFF. This rearrangement joins TRBV10-3 to TRBJ2-2; TCRdb outputs TRBD2, but without DNA this stays unchecked. CDR1 ENHRY and CDR2 SYGVKD come from the germline V gene. The CDR3 has 13 amino acids.

The rearrangement joins TRBV10-2 to TRBJ2-1. The CDR3 runs to 15 residues. CDR1 is WSHSY, CDR2 SAAADI, per germline. CDR3 sequence reads: CASSEGLSSYNEQFF.

This chain links TRBV5-1 with TRBJ2-7; no DNA is available, so the TRBD1 call from TCRdb remains unchecked. CDR1 SGHRS and CDR2 YFSETQ come from the germline V gene. The CDR3 extends over 19 amino acids. The CDR3 here is CASSSSRDRVSRIAYEQYF.

The chain couples TRBV5-1 to TRBJ1-1. CDR3 length equals 17 residues. Germline lookup yields CDR1 SGHRS and CDR2 YFSETQ. The CDR3 protein is CASSLGHRFGENTEAFF. Looking up the rest from reference TRBV5-1 and TRBJ1-1 gives the full variable domain: KAGVTQTPRYLIKTRGQQVTLSCSPISGHRSVSWYQQTPGQGLQFLFEYFSETQRNKGNFPGRFSGRQFSNSRSEMNVSTLELGDSALYLCASSLGHRFGENTEAFFGQGTRLTVV.

This rearrangement joins TRBV12-3 or TRBV12-4 to TRBJ2-7; no DNA is available, so the TRBD1 call from TCRdb remains unchecked. The CDR3 is made up of 13 amino acids. The CDR3 reads CASSSSRVYEQYF.

The rearrangement links TRBV7-6 to TRBJ2-7; the D gene TCRdb calls, TRBD1, cannot be checked with no DNA. Germline CDR1 is SGHVS and CDR2 is FNYEAQ. CDR3 length: 15 residues. The CDR3 sequence is CASSLGQGLGYEQYF. The whole variable domain, filled in from reference TRBV7-6 and TRBJ2-7, reads GAGVSQSPRYKVTKRGQDVALRCDPISGHVSLYWYRQALGQGPEFLTYFNYEAQQDKSGLPNDRFSAERPEGSISTLTIQRTEQRDSAMYRCASSLGQGLGYEQYFGPGTRLTVT.

The chain joins TRBV7-9 to TRBJ2-1; TCRdb's D call of TRBD1 is untestable without DNA. From germline, CDR1 is SEHNR and CDR2 FQNEAQ (reference sequence). The CDR3 is 15 amino acids. The CDR3 spells CASSSGQYHINEQFF.

The chain joins TRBV7-9 to TRBJ1-6; TCRdb returns TRBD1, unconfirmable since there is no DNA. CDR3 length: 14 amino acids. CDR1 SEHNR and CDR2 FQNEAQ come from the germline V gene (reference sequence). The CDR3 reads CASSSEQYNSPLHF.

The CDR3 sequence: CASSEAGVQETQYF. This chain joins TRBV10-2 and TRBJ2-5. Germline loops: CDR1 WSHSY, CDR2 SAAADI. The CDR3 has 14 amino acids.

This chain joins TRBV7-9 and TRBJ1-2. This CDR3 has 11 residues. Per germline, CDR1 SEHNR and CDR2 FQNEAQ (reference sequence). CDR3 amino acids: CASSFSQQPAF.